Listed here are 20 T cell receptor beta chains from one sample, sequenced in a study of CD8+ T cells in alopecia areata. Sequencing templates came from extracted RNA that was reverse transcribed into cDNA. The assay was immunoSEQ multiplex PCR, and TCRdb's table has in-frame clones only and misses some. The sample carries over 200,000 clones, 50% to 60% recorded once. Source: CD4+ T cells sorted from blood, taken at week 0. The source of these receptors is a human donor with alopecia areata.

This clone was counted only a few times. The chain employs TRBV28 and TRBJ1-5; the D is unclear. The CDR3 has 12 residues. V gave up 8 bases and J gave up 3 bases, with 8 bases separating them. Germline CDR1 is MDHEN and CDR2 is SYDVKM. CDR3 sequence: CASAPFNQPQHF. The DNA of the CDR3 is TGTGCCAGCGCTCCCTTCAATCAGCCCCAGCATTTT.

The chain links TRBV5-1 to TRBJ2-2, with TRBD1 matching 11 bases. The CDR3 has 15 residues. The trim removed 4 bases at V and 5 bases at J, leaving 4 bases unmatched. Germline-derived CDR1 and CDR2 are SGHRS and YFSETQ. The CDR3 protein is CASSAGTGGTGELFF. The CDR3, as DNA: TGCGCCAGCAGCGCAGGGACAGGGGGAACCGGGGAGCTGTTTTTT.

This clone turned up a few times. The rearrangement links TRBV4-2 to TRBJ2-5; 9 nucleotides line up with TRBD2. V shed 0 bases, J shed 2 bases, and the junction held 7 bases outside the gene matches. The CDR3 runs 17 residues. Germline V gene lookup returns CDR1 LGHNA and CDR2 YNFKEQ. Here the CDR3 reads CASSQDTSGSFQETQYF. In nucleotides, the CDR3 is TGTGCCAGCAGCCAAGATACTAGCGGGTCATTTCAAGAGACCCAGTACTTC.

This chain links TRBV30 with TRBJ2-1; D is undetermined. The CDR3 runs to 12 residues. The germline V gene has CDR1 GTSNPN and CDR2 SVGIG (reference sequence). The germline V and J ends were trimmed by 0 bases and 6 bases, with 6 bases remaining between them. This CDR3 reads CAWSVWSNEQFF. The CDR3 coding sequence is TGTGCCTGGAGTGTGTGGTCCAATGAGCAGTTCTTC.

The CDR3: CASSPPGLWDYEQYF. DNA for the CDR3: TGTGCCAGCTCACCCCCGGGACTGTGGGACTACGAGCAGTACTTC. The chain has TRBV18 and TRBJ2-7; D is perhaps TRBD2 (6 bases). The CDR3 covers 15 residues. With 3 bases removed from V and 3 bases from J, the gap between germline ends came to 15 bases. Germline V gives CDR1 KGHSH, CDR2 LQKENI. Full variable domain (remainder filled in from reference TRBV18 and TRBJ2-7): NAGVMQNPRHLVRRRGQEARLRCSPMKGHSHVYWYRQLPEEGLKFMVYLQKENIIDESGMPKERFSAEFPKEGPSILRIQQVVRGDSAAYFCASSPPGLWDYEQYFGPGTRLTVT.

The genes are TRBV6-5 and TRBJ1-5; TRBD1 matches at 9 bases. The CDR3 loop spans 14 amino acids. V dropped 6 bases and J dropped 6; count of bases not matched to a gene: 6. From germline, CDR1 is MNHEY and CDR2 SVGAGI. The CDR3 DNA follows: TGTGCCAGCAGACCGGACAGGGGAGTTCAGCCCCAGCATTTT. Protein sequence: CASRPDRGVQPQHF.

The rearrangement links TRBV28 to TRBJ1-1; D unclear. Trimming stripped 7 bases from V and 0 bases from J, with 12 bases between. The germline V gene encodes CDR1 MDHEN and CDR2 SYDVKM. The CDR3 runs 14 residues. In nucleotides, the CDR3 is TGTGCCAGCACTCCAGGACCGATGAACACTGAAGCTTTCTTT. Translation: CASTPGPMNTEAFF.

The CDR3 loop reads CAWSVLGTALFF. The CDR3 DNA reads as TGTGCCTGGAGTGTACTAGGGACAGCTCTGTTTTTT. The chain is built from TRBV30 and TRBJ1-4, with 7 bases lining up with TRBD1. Germline CDR1 is GTSNPN and CDR2 is SVGIG (reference sequence). The CDR3 is 12 residues long. Trimming removed 0 bases from V and 14 bases from J; junction bases left unmatched: 6.

The V gene is TRBV30, the J gene TRBJ2-2; D uncertain. CDR3 size: 13 residues. Trimming stripped 8 bases from V and 2 bases from J, with 12 bases between. Germline values: CDR1 GTSNPN, CDR2 SVGIG (reference sequence). The CDR3 sequence: CAVGGPNTGELFF. The CDR3 DNA reads TGTGCCGTAGGCGGTCCAAACACCGGGGAGCTGTTTTTT.

This clone was counted between two and nine times. The chain couples TRBV27 to TRBJ2-4; 9 bases are a match to TRBD1. V lost 5 bases to trimming and J lost 2 bases; unmatched junction nucleotides: 7. Looked up from germline, CDR1 is MNHEY and CDR2 is SMNVEV (reference sequence). The CDR3 has 16 amino acids. This CDR3 is CASSRTTGGSKNIQYF. The CDR3 nucleotides read TGTGCCAGCAGTCGGACTACAGGGGGCTCCAAAAACATTCAGTACTTC.

This chain joins TRBV27 and TRBJ1-1; D gene unclear. V was clipped by 6 bases and J by 11 bases, with 25 bases between them. The CDR3 contains 15 residues. The germline V gene encodes CDR1 MNHEY and CDR2 SMNVEV (reference sequence). In DNA form, the CDR3 reads TGTGCCAGCAGCCCTCACCAGGACCCCCGAGGTGGCGCTTTCTTT. It specifies CASSPHQDPRGGAFF.

V is TRBV10-3 and J is TRBJ2-1, with D tentatively TRBD2 (5 bases). V was cut by 3 bases and J by 10 bases, with 19 bases left in between. This CDR3 comprises 15 residues. Germline V lookup: CDR1 ENHRY, CDR2 SYGVKD. The CDR3 nucleotides are TGTGCCATCAGTGATCCGGGATCCATTAACCCCGAGCAGTTCTTC. Protein product: CAISDPGSINPEQFF.

This chain connects TRBV4-1 to TRBJ1-1; a possible D gene is TRBD1 (5 bases). Trimming shortened V by 2 bases and J by 1 base, and 11 bases separated the two germline ends. The CDR3 runs 15 residues. Germline CDR1 is MGHRA and CDR2 is YSYEKL. The DNA of the CDR3 is TGCGCCAGCAGCCAAACCGGGACGGGGAACACTGAAGCTTTCTTT. Translated: CASSQTGTGNTEAFF.

This sequence joins TRBV7-9 and TRBJ2-6; D unclear. The CDR3 length is 14 residues. V lost 3 bases and J 2 bases, leaving 5 bases between the germline ends. Germline lookup yields CDR1 SEHNR and CDR2 FQNEAQ (reference sequence). CDR3 coding DNA: TGTGCCAGCAGCTTGACTCCTGGGGCCAACGTCCTGACTTTC. It translates to CASSLTPGANVLTF.

CDR3 sequence: CASSVDGRFRLSGANVLTF. In DNA, the CDR3 is TGTGCCAGCAGCGTAGATGGCAGGTTTCGGCTCTCTGGGGCCAACGTCCTGACTTTC. This chain links TRBV9 with TRBJ2-6; D not resolved. V lost 0 bases, J lost 0 bases, and 16 bases lay in between. The CDR3 consists of 19 residues. Germline CDR1 reads SGDLS; CDR2 reads YYNGEE.

The chain has TRBV18 and TRBJ2-3; 11 positions match TRBD2. J lost 2 bases, V lost 9 bases, and 13 bases had no gene match. Looked up from germline, CDR1 is KGHSH and CDR2 is LQKENI. The CDR3 is 17 residues long. The CDR3 loop reads CASRIAGGPGSTDTQYF. The CDR3 DNA is TGTGCCAGTCGTATAGCGGGAGGGCCCGGATCCACAGATACGCAGTATTTT.

The chain joins TRBV6-5 to TRBJ2-1, with 7 nucleotides matching TRBD1. V dropped 4 bases and J dropped 4; count of bases not matched to a gene: 7. The CDR3 consists of 15 residues. The germline V gene encodes CDR1 MNHEY and CDR2 SVGAGI. The CDR3 loop is CASSSGGPVYNEQFF. CDR3 in DNA: TGTGCCAGCAGTTCAGGGGGACCCGTTTACAATGAGCAGTTCTTC.

The chain is built from TRBV9 and TRBJ1-5; D gene ambiguous. CDR3 length equals 15 residues. CDR1 is SGDLS, CDR2 YYNGEE, per germline. The V gene lost 0 bases and the J gene lost 0 bases, with 7 bases spanning the gap. The CDR3 here is CASSVEGYSNQPQHF. The CDR3 DNA is TGTGCCAGCAGCGTAGAAGGATATAGCAATCAGCCCCAGCATTTT. The full variable domain, in which reference TRBV9 and TRBJ1-5 provide the parts outside the CDR3, is DSGVTQTPKHLITATGQRVTLRCSPRSGDLSVYWYQQSLDQGLQFLIQYYNGEERAKGNILERFSAQQFPDLHSELNLSSLELGDSALYFCASSVEGYSNQPQHFGDGTRLSIL.

The chain is built from TRBV5-1 and TRBJ2-3, with 10 bases aligning to TRBD2. The germline CDR1 and CDR2 sequences are SGHRS and YFSETQ. This CDR3 contains 15 residues. V lost 4 bases, J lost 2 bases, and 4 bases stayed unmatched. DNA of the CDR3: TGCGCCAGCAGCCCGGGACTAGCGTTCACAGATACGCAGTATTTT. Its protein product is CASSPGLAFTDTQYF.

Only a few counts were recorded for this clone. This rearrangement joins TRBV5-6 to TRBJ2-3; unclear D gene. This CDR3 is built from 14 residues. The germline gives CDR1 SGHDT, CDR2 YYEEEE. Trimming pared 5 bases from V and 6 bases from J, leaving 16 bases between. The CDR3 region is CASSSGPRRDTQYF. CDR3 nucleotides: TGTGCCAGCAGTTCAGGACCCCGTAGGGATACGCAGTATTTT.